This T cell receptor (beta chain) was identified during a study of cytomegalovirus exposure and HLA in healthy donors. An approximately 130-subject validation cohort, separate from the 666-subject first cohort, supplied the donors. Study findings and constraints: Reported performance of the classifier showed diagnosis of cytomegalovirus status with high specificity and sensitivity. It was 160 or so TCR beta chains that were listed as cytomegalovirus-associated. Generally TCR sequences proved uncommon, though certain public TCRs appeared in numerous donors.

Generated by immunoSEQ multiplex PCR, the TCRdb table keeps only in-frame clones and is missing some. The sample includes some 59,000 clones, roughly 89% seen only once; the top ten take 15%. A word on this clone: The antigen remains unidentified.

This CDR3 is built from 13 residues. V lost 4 bases to trimming and J lost 6 bases, with 10 bases between them. CDR1 is SNHLY, CDR2 FYNNEI, per germline. This TCR came from a woman aged 18-29 years in good health and CMV-seronegative. Sequenced material: PBMCs. The chain carries TRBV2 and TRBJ2-1; a possible D gene is TRBD1 (5 bases). The CDR3 protein is CASSVGQGNEQFF. As DNA, the CDR3 is TGTGCCAGCAGTGTGGGCCAGGGCAATGAGCAGTTCTTC. The full variable domain, completed using reference TRBV2 and TRBJ2-1, is EPEVTQTPSHQVTQMGQEVILRCVPISNHLYFYWYRQILGQKVEFLVSFYNNEISEKSEIFDDQFSVERPDGSNFTLKIRSTKLEDSAMYFCASSVGQGNEQFFGPGTRLTVL.